This TCR beta chain was observed in a study of cytomegalovirus exposure and HLA in healthy donors. The PCR made use of 60 Vbeta and 13 Jbeta primers. Assay: immunoSEQ multiplex PCR; the TCRdb copy retains only in-frame clones and omits some. Seen here are 150,000 to 250,000 clones, approximately 79% observed once, and the top ten hold under 2%. With regard to this clone: Its target is unknown.

The CDR3 extends over 15 amino acids. Germline V gene data show CDR1 as SNHLY and CDR2 as FYNNEI. The trim removed 5 bases at V and 5 bases at J, leaving 7 bases unmatched. Study results and caveats: It was reported that the classifier diagnosed cytomegalovirus status with high specificity and sensitivity in both the original and validation cohorts.

This chain links TRBV2 with TRBJ1-4, with 8 bases fitting TRBD1. Sequenced input: PBMCs. This sequence originates from a girl aged 5-17 years in good health and CMV-seropositive. The CDR3 spells CASSRPGQVNEKLFF. DNA for the CDR3: TGTGCCAGCAGTCGGCCGGGACAGGTGAATGAAAAACTGTTTTTT.